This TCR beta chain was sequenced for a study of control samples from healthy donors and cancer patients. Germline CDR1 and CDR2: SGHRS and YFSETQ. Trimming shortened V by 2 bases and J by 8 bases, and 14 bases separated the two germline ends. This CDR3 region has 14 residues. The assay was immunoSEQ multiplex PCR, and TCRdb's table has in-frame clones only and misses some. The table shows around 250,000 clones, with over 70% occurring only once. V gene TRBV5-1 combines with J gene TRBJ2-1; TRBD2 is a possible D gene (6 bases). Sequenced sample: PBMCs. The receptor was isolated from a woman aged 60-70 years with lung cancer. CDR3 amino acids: CASSFNGGTHEQFF. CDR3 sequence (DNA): TGCGCCAGCAGCTTTAACGGGGGAACCCATGAGCAGTTCTTC.